A single TCR beta chain is shown here with its context. Its target is unknown. The source of the sample is a study of OX40 agonist ivuxolimab in advanced cancers. At the level of the study: An agonistic human IgG2 monoclonal antibody against OX40 (CD134) was given.

The study sampled blood at baseline, cycle 4 day 1, and cycle 7 day 1. General study points: Dose levels from 0.1 to 3.0 mg/kg saw CD4+ and CD8+ blood T cells expand clonally by week 6. The work left the antigen specificity of expanded peripheral T cells undetermined.

Profiled with immunoSEQ multiplex PCR; TCRdb holds only in-frame clones, not every one. The sample holds 100,000 to 150,000 clones, around 93% seen once. The sequence came from an adult with an advanced solid tumor such as melanoma, head and neck, liver or kidney cancer. The sequenced sample was CD4+ or CD8+ T cells sorted from blood, obtained in a trial of the OX40 agonist ivuxolimab.

The CDR3 nucleotides read TGTGCCAGTAGTATAGGTGGAGCCTCTACCTATGGCTACACCTTC. It encodes CASSIGGASTYGYTF. The chain couples TRBV19 to TRBJ1-2; D not resolved. The germline V gene encodes CDR1 LNHDA and CDR2 SQIVND (reference sequence). The CDR3 runs 15 residues. V gave up 1 base and J gave up 4 bases, with 13 bases separating them.